This T cell receptor beta chain derives from a study of cytomegalovirus exposure and HLA in healthy donors. The study, taken as a whole, reports: TCR beta sequences numbering around 15,000 were associated with HLA alleles at 0.05 false discovery rate in a later analysis. The authors listed some 160 TCR beta chains as cytomegalovirus-associated.

This clone came up a few times. As yet, its antigen is unknown. The PCR made use of 60 Vbeta and 13 Jbeta primers. Assay: immunoSEQ multiplex PCR; the TCRdb copy retains only in-frame clones and omits some. The sample shows 130,000 or so clones, around 9% of them seen only once. V shed 3 bases, J shed 1 base, and the junction held 0 bases outside the gene matches. The CDR3 covers 15 residues. Germline assignment: CDR1 SGDLS and CDR2 YYNGEE. V and J are TRBV9 and TRBJ2-3, with 12 bases that match TRBD2. The clonotype originates from a middle-aged man in good health and CMV-seronegative. The sample comprised PBMCs. CDR3 DNA sequence: TGTGCCAGCAGCGCTAGCGGGGGGGGCACAGATACGCAGTATTTT. Encoded protein: CASSASGGGTDTQYF.